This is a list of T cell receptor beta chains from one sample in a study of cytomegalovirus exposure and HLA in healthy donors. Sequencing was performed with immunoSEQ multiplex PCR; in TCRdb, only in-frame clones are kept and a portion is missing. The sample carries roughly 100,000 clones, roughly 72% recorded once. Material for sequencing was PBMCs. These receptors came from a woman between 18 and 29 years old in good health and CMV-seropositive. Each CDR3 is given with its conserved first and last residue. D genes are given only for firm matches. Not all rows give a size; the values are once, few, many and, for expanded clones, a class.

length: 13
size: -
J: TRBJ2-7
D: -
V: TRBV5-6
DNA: TGTGCCAGCAGCTTGGTTAGCTCCTACGAGCAGTACTTC
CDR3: CASSLVSSYEQYF

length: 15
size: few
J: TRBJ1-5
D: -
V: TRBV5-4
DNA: TGTGCCAGCAGCTTCAGGGCGGCGAGGAATCAGCCCCAGCATTTT
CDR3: CASSFRAARNQPQHF

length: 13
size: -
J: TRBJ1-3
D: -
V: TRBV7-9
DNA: TGTGCCAGCAGCTTGGGGCAGGGAAACACCATATATTTT
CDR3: CASSLGQGNTIYF

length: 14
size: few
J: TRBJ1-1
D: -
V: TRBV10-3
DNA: TGTGCCATCAGTGAGTCGCCCGGGGGCACTGAAGCTTTCTTT
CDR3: CAISESPGGTEAFF

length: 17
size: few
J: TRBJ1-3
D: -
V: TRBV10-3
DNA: TGTGCCATCGCGCCGAAGTGGCAGGCGCGCCCTGGAAACACCATATATTTT
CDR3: CAIAPKWQARPGNTIYF

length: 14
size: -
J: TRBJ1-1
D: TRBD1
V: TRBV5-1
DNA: TGCGCCAGCAGCTTTGACAGGGTAGGCACTGACGCTTTCTTT
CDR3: CASSFDRVGTDAFF

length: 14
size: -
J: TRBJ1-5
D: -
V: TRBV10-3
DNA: TGTGCCATCAGTGAGTCTACAGTCAATCAGCCCCAGCATTTT
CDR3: CAISESTVNQPQHF

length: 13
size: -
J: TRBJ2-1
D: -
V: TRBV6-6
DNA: TGTGCCAGCAGTTCCGTCTACTACAATGAGCAGTTCTTC
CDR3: CASSSVYYNEQFF

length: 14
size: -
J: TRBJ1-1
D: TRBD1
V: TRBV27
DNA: TGTGCCAGCAAAGCCGACAGGGGGAGAACTGAAGCTTTCTTT
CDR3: CASKADRGRTEAFF

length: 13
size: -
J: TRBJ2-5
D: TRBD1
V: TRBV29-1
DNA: TGCAGCGTTGACCTAGGGGGCGCGGAGGAGCAGTACTTC
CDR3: CSVDLGGAEEQYF

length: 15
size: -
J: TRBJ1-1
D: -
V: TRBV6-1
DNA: TGTGCCAGCAGGATGTCGGGGAGGGGGAACACTGAAGCTTTCTTT
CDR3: CASRMSGRGNTEAFF

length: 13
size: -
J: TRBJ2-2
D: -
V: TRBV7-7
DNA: TGTGCTAGCAGCTTAGGTCCGACCGGGGAGCTGTTTTTT
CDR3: CASSLGPTGELFF

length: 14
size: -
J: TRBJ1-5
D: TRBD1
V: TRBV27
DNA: TGTGCCAGCAGTTCGACAGGGCCTGGGCAGCCCCAGCATTTT
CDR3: CASSSTGPGQPQHF

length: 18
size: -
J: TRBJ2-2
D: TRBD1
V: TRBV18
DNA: TGTGCCAGCTCACGACAACAGGGGGCCTCTCAAAACACCGGGGAGCTGTTTTTT
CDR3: CASSRQQGASQNTGELFF

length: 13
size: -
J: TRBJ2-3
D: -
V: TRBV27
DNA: TGTGCCAGCAGTCCCAGCCTAGGAGATACGCAGTATTTT
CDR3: CASSPSLGDTQYF

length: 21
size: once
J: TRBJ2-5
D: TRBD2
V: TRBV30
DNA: TGTGCCTGGAGTAACCCCGGGACTAGCGGGAGAGTAGGATTTTGGGGAGAGACCCAGTACTTC
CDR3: CAWSNPGTSGRVGFWGETQYF

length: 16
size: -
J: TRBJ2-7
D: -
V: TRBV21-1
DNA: TGTGCCAGCAGCACAAACCCTTTGGACACCTCCTACGAGCAGTACTTC
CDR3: CASSTNPLDTSYEQYF

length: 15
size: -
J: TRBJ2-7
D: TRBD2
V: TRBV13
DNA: TGTGCCAGCAGCCCCCCAAGCGGGGGGGGCTACGAGCAGTACTTC
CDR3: CASSPPSGGGYEQYF

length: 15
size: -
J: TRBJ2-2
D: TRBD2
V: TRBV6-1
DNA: TGTGCCAGCAGCGAACTAGCGGAAGCTACCGGGGAGCTGTTTTTT
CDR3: CASSELAEATGELFF

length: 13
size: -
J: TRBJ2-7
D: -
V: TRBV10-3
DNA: TGTGCCATCAGTGTTGGTGAGAACTACGAGCAGTACTTC
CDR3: CAISVGENYEQYF

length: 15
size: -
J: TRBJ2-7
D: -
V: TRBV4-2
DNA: TGTGCCAGCAGCCGAGGGGGGACAGAGACATACGAGCAGTACTTC
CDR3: CASSRGGTETYEQYF

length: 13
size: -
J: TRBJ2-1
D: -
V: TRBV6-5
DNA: TGTGCCAGCAGTGCTCTAGGGAGCAATGAGCAGTTCTTC
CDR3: CASSALGSNEQFF

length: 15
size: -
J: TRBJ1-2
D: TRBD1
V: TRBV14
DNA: TGTGCCAGCAGCCAAGATCTTGGGGACAGGGACATCCTAAACTTC
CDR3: CASSQDLGDRDILNF

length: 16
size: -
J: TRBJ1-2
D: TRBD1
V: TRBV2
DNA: TGTGCCAGCAGTGAAATGGGAACAGGGGGCGACTATGGCTACACCTTC
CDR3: CASSEMGTGGDYGYTF

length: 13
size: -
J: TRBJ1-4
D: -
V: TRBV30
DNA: TGTGCCTGGACGACAGGATGGGATGAAAAACTGTTTTTT
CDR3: CAWTTGWDEKLFF

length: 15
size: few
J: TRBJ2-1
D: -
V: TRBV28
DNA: TGTGCCAGCAGTTTTTGGGGACACGGATACAATGAGCAGTTCTTC
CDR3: CASSFWGHGYNEQFF

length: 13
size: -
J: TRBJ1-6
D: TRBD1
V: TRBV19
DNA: TGTGCCACCAACCAGGGGGCTAGTTCACCCCTCCACTTT
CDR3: CATNQGASSPLHF

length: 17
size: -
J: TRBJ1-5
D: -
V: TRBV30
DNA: TGTGCCTGGAGGACAAAAACACGGGGGGTAGGCAATCAGCCCCAGCATTTT
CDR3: CAWRTKTRGVGNQPQHF

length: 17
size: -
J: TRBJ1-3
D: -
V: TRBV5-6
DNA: TGTGCCAGCAGCTTGATGCTCACAGTCAGCTCTGGAAACACCATATATTTT
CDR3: CASSLMLTVSSGNTIYF

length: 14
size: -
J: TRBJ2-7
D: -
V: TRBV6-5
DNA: TGTGCCAGCAGTTACTATCCCGGGACCTACGAGCAGTACTTC
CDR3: CASSYYPGTYEQYF

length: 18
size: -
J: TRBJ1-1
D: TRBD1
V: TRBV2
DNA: TGTGCCAGCAGGGCTTTACCGGGACAGGGGGCGGGAGAGACTGAAGCTTTCTTT
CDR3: CASRALPGQGAGETEAFF

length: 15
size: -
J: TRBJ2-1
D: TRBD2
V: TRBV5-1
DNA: TGCGCCAGCAGCTCGAAACGGGAGGGATACAATGAGCAGTTCTTC
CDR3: CASSSKREGYNEQFF

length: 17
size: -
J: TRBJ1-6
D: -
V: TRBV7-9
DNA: TGTGCCAGCAGCAGAGTCGGGGGAAACTCCTATAATTCACCCCTCCACTTT
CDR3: CASSRVGGNSYNSPLHF

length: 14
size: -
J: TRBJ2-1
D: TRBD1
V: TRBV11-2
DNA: TGTGCCAGCAGCCCAGGGGGCACCTACAATGAGCAGTTCTTC
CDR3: CASSPGGTYNEQFF

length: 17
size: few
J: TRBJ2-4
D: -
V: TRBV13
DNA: TGTGCCAGCAGCTCCTACCGACAGTCCGTAGCCAAAAACATTCAGTACTTC
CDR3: CASSSYRQSVAKNIQYF

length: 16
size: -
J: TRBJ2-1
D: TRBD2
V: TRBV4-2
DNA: TGTGCCAGCAGCCAAGAGGCGGGAGCCATTCCCAATGAGCAGTTCTTC
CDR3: CASSQEAGAIPNEQFF

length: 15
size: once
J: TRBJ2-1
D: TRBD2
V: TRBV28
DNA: TGTGCCAGCAGTTACCTAGCGGGAGTGGCCGATGAGCAGTTCTTC
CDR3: CASSYLAGVADEQFF

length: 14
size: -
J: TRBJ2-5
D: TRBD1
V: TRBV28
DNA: TGTGCCAGCAGGCGGACAGGGGTCCAAGAGACCCAGTACTTC
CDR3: CASRRTGVQETQYF

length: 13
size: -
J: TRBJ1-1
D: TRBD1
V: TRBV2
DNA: TGTGCCAGCAGGAACGATGGACAGGTAGAAGCTTTCTTT
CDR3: CASRNDGQVEAFF

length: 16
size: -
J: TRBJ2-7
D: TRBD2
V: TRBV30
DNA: TGTGCCTGGAGACGGGGAGCCGGACTAGCGTCCTACGAGCAGTACTTC
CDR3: CAWRRGAGLASYEQYF

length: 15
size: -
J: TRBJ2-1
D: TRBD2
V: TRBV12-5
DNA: TGTGCTAGTGCCTTAGGGACTAGTATTTACAATGAGCAGTTCTTC
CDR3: CASALGTSIYNEQFF

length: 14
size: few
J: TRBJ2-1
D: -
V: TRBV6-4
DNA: TGTGCCAGCAGTGACGGCAGCGAATACAATGAGCAGTTCTTC
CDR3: CASSDGSEYNEQFF

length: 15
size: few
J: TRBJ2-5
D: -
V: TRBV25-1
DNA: TGTGCCAGCAGTGATGCTCAGGGTGGCCGTGAGACCCAGTACTTC
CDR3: CASSDAQGGRETQYF

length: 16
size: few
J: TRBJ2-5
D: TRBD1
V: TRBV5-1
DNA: TGCGCCAGCAGCCCCGGGACAGGGGGGTACCAAGAGACCCAGTACTTC
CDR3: CASSPGTGGYQETQYF

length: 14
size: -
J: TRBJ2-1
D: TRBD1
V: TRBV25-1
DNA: TGTGCCAGCAGACAGGGGGCAACCTACAATGAGCAGTTCTTC
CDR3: CASRQGATYNEQFF

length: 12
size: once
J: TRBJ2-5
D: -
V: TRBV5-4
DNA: TGTGCCAGCAGCTCACCCACTGGAGACCTGTACTTC
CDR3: CASSSPTGDLYF

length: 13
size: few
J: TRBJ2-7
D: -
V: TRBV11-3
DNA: TGTGCCAGCAGCTCAACAGGGTTCTACGAGCAGTACTTC
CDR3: CASSSTGFYEQYF

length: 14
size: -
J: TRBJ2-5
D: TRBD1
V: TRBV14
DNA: TGTGCCAGCAGCTCACAGGGGAACCAAGAGACCCAGTACTTC
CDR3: CASSSQGNQETQYF

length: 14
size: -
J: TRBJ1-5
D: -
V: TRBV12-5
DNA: TGTGCTAGTGGTTATGGGCAGGTTAATCAGCCCCAGCATTTT
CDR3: CASGYGQVNQPQHF

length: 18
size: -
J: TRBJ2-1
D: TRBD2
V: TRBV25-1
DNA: TGTGCCAGCAGTGTAAAGGGGACTAGCGGGAAGTCCTACAATGAGCAGTTCTTC
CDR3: CASSVKGTSGKSYNEQFF